The 10 T cell receptor beta chains given below trace back to one sample, sequenced in a study of blood T cell repertoires in COVID-19. Assay: immunoSEQ multiplex PCR; the TCRdb copy retains only in-frame clones and omits some. The repertoire holds around 300,000 clones, approximately 88% seen once, with under 4.5% in the top ten. The sequenced sample was peripheral blood. Every receptor here comes from a woman aged 50 to 60 with active or convalescent COVID-19.

The V call is TRBV6-5, the J call TRBJ2-1, with 10 bases matching TRBD2. CDR1 and CDR2 (germline): MNHEY, SVGAGI. The CDR3 sequence is 15 residues long. Germline trimming cut 6 bases from V and 1 base from J; bases unmatched to any gene: 3. The CDR3 DNA sequence: TGTGCCAGCAGCATTAGCGGGAGGTCCTACAATGAGCAGTTCTTC. Translation gives CASSISGRSYNEQFF.

This sequence joins TRBV30 and TRBJ2-2, with 11 bases that match TRBD2. Per germline, CDR1 GTSNPN and CDR2 SVGIG (reference sequence). V lost 0 bases and J lost 7; bases outside the gene matches: 10. The CDR3 runs 17 residues. This chain's CDR3 is CAWSVLLAGGGGGELFF. The CDR3 DNA reads as TGTGCCTGGAGTGTACTCCTAGCGGGAGGAGGTGGCGGGGAGCTGTTTTTT.

This chain uses TRBV28 with TRBJ2-7; TRBD1 agrees at 7 bases. The length of the CDR3 is 15 residues. Germline loops: CDR1 MDHEN, CDR2 SYDVKM. The J segment lost 2 bases and the V segment lost 8 bases, leaving 12 bases of the junction unmatched. CDR3 sequence: CASRTGTENPYEQYF. CDR3 in DNA: TGTGCCAGCCGAACCGGGACAGAGAACCCCTACGAGCAGTACTTC.

The chain links TRBV27 to TRBJ1-6; no clear D. The CDR3 length is 15 residues. Looked up from germline, CDR1 is MNHEY and CDR2 is SMNVEV (reference sequence). V was trimmed by 0 bases and J by 3 bases, leaving 6 bases between them. The CDR3 loop is CASSLSAGYNSPLHF. For the CDR3, the DNA is TGTGCCAGCAGTTTATCGGCAGGCTATAATTCACCCCTCCACTTT.

The rearrangement uses TRBV7-2 and TRBJ1-3; the D is unclear. This CDR3 has 14 residues. The V end lost 8 bases, the J end lost 3 bases, and 14 bases lay between the germline ends. From germline, CDR1 is SGHTA and CDR2 FQGNSA. The CDR3 sequence is CASSTAYDGNTIYF. The CDR3 bases are TGTGCCAGCTCCACAGCCTACGATGGAAACACCATATATTTT.

This chain connects TRBV30 to TRBJ2-7, with TRBD2 matching 10 bases. Germline CDR1 GTSNPN, CDR2 SVGIG (reference sequence). This CDR3 is built from 16 residues. V shed 1 base and J 3 bases; nucleotides not matched to a gene: 9. Written as DNA, the CDR3 is TGTGCCTGGAGTGCCCCGAGCGGGGGGGCAGTCTACGAGCAGTACTTC. It codes for CAWSAPSGGAVYEQYF.

The chain employs TRBV5-1 and TRBJ2-5, with D tentatively TRBD2 (6 bases). Looked up from germline, CDR1 is SGHRS and CDR2 is YFSETQ. V was pared by 4 bases and J by 1 base, with 8 bases between. The CDR3 runs to 13 residues. The CDR3 DNA sequence: TGCGCCAGCAGCGGGGGACTCCAAGAGACCCAGTACTTC. This sequence encodes CASSGGLQETQYF.

The CDR3 spells CASSVRDPGLAGGPNTDTQYF. CDR3 in DNA: TGTGCCAGCAGCGTGCGGGATCCGGGACTAGCGGGAGGCCCAAACACAGATACGCAGTATTTT. The rearrangement links TRBV9 to TRBJ2-3, with TRBD2 identical over 15 bases. V dropped 2 bases and J dropped 2; count of bases not matched to a gene: 15. Per germline, CDR1 SGDLS and CDR2 YYNGEE. The CDR3 sequence is 21 residues long.

The J gene is TRBJ2-2, the V gene TRBV5-1, with a tentative D call TRBD2 (6 bases). Trimming left V 1 base short and J 4 bases short, with 11 bases between. Germline V gene lookup returns CDR1 SGHRS and CDR2 YFSETQ. The CDR3 covers 15 residues. DNA of the CDR3: TGCGCCAGCAGCTTGACCGTGGGGGGCACCGGGGAGCTGTTTTTT. Translating it yields CASSLTVGGTGELFF.

The chain recombines TRBV30 with TRBJ2-5; D is perhaps TRBD1 (5 bases). Looked up from germline, CDR1 is GTSNPN and CDR2 is SVGIG (reference sequence). The V gene lost 0 bases and the J gene lost 2 bases, with 16 bases spanning the gap. CDR3 size: 16 residues. The CDR3 here is CAWSVLTGSRQETQYF. DNA of the CDR3: TGTGCCTGGAGTGTACTAACAGGATCGCGGCAAGAGACCCAGTACTTC. Together with reference TRBV30 and TRBJ2-5, the CDR3 gives the full variable domain: SQTIHQWPATLVQPVGSPLSLECTVEGTSNPNLYWYRQAAGRGLQLLFYSVGIGQISSEVPQNLSASRPQDRQFILSSKKLLLSDSGFYLCAWSVLTGSRQETQYFGPGTRLLVL.